A selection of T cell receptor beta chains follows, all from one sample in a study of OX40 agonist ivuxolimab in advanced cancers. Only in-frame clones appear in the TCRdb table, and some are missing; sequencing was by immunoSEQ multiplex PCR. The sample yields 69,000 or so clones, approximately 88% seen once. The sequencing here drew on CD4+ or CD8+ T cells sorted from blood, taken in a trial of the OX40 agonist ivuxolimab. Source of these receptors: an adult with an advanced solid tumor such as melanoma, head and neck, liver or kidney cancer. The CDR3 runs from the conserved cysteine through the conserved F or W. Each record gives: V gene, J gene, CDR3 protein.

TRBV6-1	TRBJ2-1	CASRDRIVQNEQFF
TRBV7-2	TRBJ1-6	CASSLEGSYSPLHF
TRBV9	TRBJ2-3	CASSVAIPSGDTQYF
TRBV11-3	TRBJ2-3	CASSLGRPHSGGSTDTQYF
TRBV28	TRBJ2-7	CASSQQGRSTYEQYF
TRBV12-2	TRBJ1-1	CASRLLKSRRAFF
TRBV11-2	TRBJ2-3	CASSFGTGGFTDTQYF
TRBV6-4	TRBJ2-2	CASSREPNTGELFF
TRBV10-3	TRBJ2-7	CASTGAPFGEQYF
TRBV4-2	TRBJ1-5	CASSHEPGDGQPQHF
TRBV19	TRBJ1-1	CASSPGQATFF